Listed below are T cell receptor beta chains from one sample, sequenced in a study of shared clonotypes between healthy human individuals. Assay: immunoSEQ multiplex PCR; the TCRdb copy retains only in-frame clones and omits some. The data hold 800,000 to 1,200,000 clones, with 75% to 80% observed a single time. The sample taken for sequencing was memory CD4+ T cells from PBMCs. The receptors here all came from a man aged 18 to 29 in good health. Some clones in this sample may be carry-over from other donors' samples. The CDR3 runs from the conserved cysteine through the conserved F or W. A row's size may be missing; if present it is once, few, many or a size class.

clone size,V gene,J gene,CDR3 protein
NA,TRBV10-3,TRBJ2-7,CAIGPDRGEQYF
once,TRBV6-5,TRBJ2-2,CASRRNTGELFF
NA,TRBV9,TRBJ2-7,CASSVAGTGGAYEQYF
NA,TRBV30,TRBJ2-5,CAWNRAEETQYF
NA,TRBV29-1,TRBJ2-3,CSVESGDTQYF
NA,TRBV5-1,TRBJ1-2,CASSAVTGLGGYTF
NA,TRBV7-9,TRBJ1-2,CASSSDTHYGYTF
NA,TRBV19,TRBJ2-3,CASSSKPGHQSGTQYF
NA,TRBV2,TRBJ2-2,CASSEEGQGGSGELFF
NA,TRBV7-2,TRBJ2-5,CASSFVLETQYF
NA,TRBV5-1,TRBJ1-2,CASSSQGAGYGYTF
NA,TRBV13,TRBJ2-1,CASSSRGGLAAYNEQFF
NA,TRBV29-1,TRBJ2-3,CSVRQGSDTQYF
NA,TRBV2,TRBJ1-5,CASSGSGQRNQPQHF
NA,TRBV25-1,TRBJ1-3,CASSDSGNTIYF
NA,TRBV28,TRBJ1-2,CASSLSTGDNYGYTF
NA,TRBV15,TRBJ2-5,CATSRATSGRAQETQYF
NA,TRBV6-6,TRBJ1-1,CASRDTEAFF
NA,TRBV7-9,TRBJ2-1,CASNRGLAVNEQFF
once,TRBV5-4,TRBJ2-1,CASSHRDRDNEQFF
NA,TRBV2,TRBJ2-5,CASSDGLAGAETQYF
NA,TRBV5-1,TRBJ2-7,CASSRRSREWSYEQYF
NA,TRBV5-1,TRBJ2-2,CASSWGGNTGELFF
NA,TRBV5-5,TRBJ2-2,CASRMGLGELFF
NA,TRBV11-2,TRBJ2-2,CASSLELAALSGELFF
NA,TRBV27,TRBJ2-7,CASSTWTGTYEQYF
NA,TRBV7-6,TRBJ2-1,CASSLRAGGKRNEQFF
once,TRBV19,TRBJ1-2,CASLKNRRYGYTF
NA,TRBV7-9,TRBJ1-6,CASSTRSSPLHF
few,TRBV9,TRBJ2-5,CASSKRYQETQYF
NA,TRBV2,TRBJ2-2,CASSLTGSGTGELFF
NA,TRBV5-6,TRBJ2-2,CASSRTQTYTGELFF
NA,TRBV6-5,TRBJ1-2,CASSYSGRNYGYTF
NA,TRBV2,TRBJ2-3,CASSAGGRTQYF
few,TRBV4-3,TRBJ1-3,CASSLQGTGNTIYF
NA,TRBV5-5,TRBJ2-5,CASSRPGTGGETQYF
NA,TRBV6-5,TRBJ2-7,CASSGPGQGAYEQYF
NA,TRBV5-1,TRBJ2-7,CASSSDSWGYEQYF